This TCR beta chain derives from a study of T cell repertoires in cytomegalovirus infection. Background on the study: Newly reported HLA-C-restricted and thoroughly characterized HLA-B-restricted CMV epitopes were employed. Indicated by public TCR beta signatures were CMV infection and matching HLA type.

This clonotype was recorded many times. Its antigen is unidentified. In germline, CDR1 is SGHVS, CDR2 FQNEAQ. CDR3 length: 15 amino acids. V trimming: 1 base; J trimming: 1 base; junction bases outside the gene matches: 2. Broader study findings: HLA-C-restricted CMV-specific TCR beta clonotypes prevailed in the ex vivo response. There were carriers of CMV plus the relevant HLA, and cumulative public TCR beta family frequency identified them.

TCRdb called the reads again in MiXCR, with one record for every CDR3 protein. The sample consists of roughly 920,000 distinct CDR3 sequences, less than 35% of them appearing once. The source of this sequence is a human donor in good health (CMV status not recorded). Some clones in this sample may be carry-over from other donors' samples. The J gene is TRBJ2-5, the V gene TRBV7-8; TRBD2 matches at 8 bases. The sequences come from cultured CD8+ T cells from PBMCs, collected from culture after CMV antigen stimulation. CDR3 sequence (DNA): TGTGCCAGCAGCTTAGAAGGACTAGCCCAAGAGACCCAGTACTTC. Translation: CASSLEGLAQETQYF.